Detailed here is one T cell receptor beta chain. This clone came up once. Its antigen is unknown. Base qualities are not at hand, and no much larger clone is one base apart. Libraries were built with the immunoSEQ multiplex PCR assay. Imported from immuneACCESS, the table was reduced by TCRdb to in-frame sequences with V and J called. These copies leave out some clones; in studies compared against another copy, an unresolved V gene accounts for under half, and the cause of the remainder is not known. Across this sample there are 120,000 or so clones, with 80% to 90% seen only once. The ten most abundant clones make up about an eighth of the sample. The data are from a study of control samples from healthy donors and cancer patients (dated by TCRdb to about 2020). Including the terminal cysteine and phenylalanine, the CDR3 comprises 15 residues. Solely the CDR3 DNA is kept, with 45 bases framed from the first base. According to the germline V gene (reference sequence), CDR1 reads SGHNT and CDR2 reads YYREEE. V is clipped by 5 bases and J by 7 bases, and the sequence between their germline boundaries is 21 bases long.

The sequencing input was blood. The chain couples TRBV5-4 to TRBJ2-5, with a tentative D gene TRBD2 over 7 matching bases. This clonotype was sampled from a man aged 30-40 years in good health. The CDR3 sequence is CASSQGGAAPPTQYF. The base sequence is TGTGCCAGCAGTCAAGGGGGGGCCGCCCCCCCGACCCAGTACTTC.